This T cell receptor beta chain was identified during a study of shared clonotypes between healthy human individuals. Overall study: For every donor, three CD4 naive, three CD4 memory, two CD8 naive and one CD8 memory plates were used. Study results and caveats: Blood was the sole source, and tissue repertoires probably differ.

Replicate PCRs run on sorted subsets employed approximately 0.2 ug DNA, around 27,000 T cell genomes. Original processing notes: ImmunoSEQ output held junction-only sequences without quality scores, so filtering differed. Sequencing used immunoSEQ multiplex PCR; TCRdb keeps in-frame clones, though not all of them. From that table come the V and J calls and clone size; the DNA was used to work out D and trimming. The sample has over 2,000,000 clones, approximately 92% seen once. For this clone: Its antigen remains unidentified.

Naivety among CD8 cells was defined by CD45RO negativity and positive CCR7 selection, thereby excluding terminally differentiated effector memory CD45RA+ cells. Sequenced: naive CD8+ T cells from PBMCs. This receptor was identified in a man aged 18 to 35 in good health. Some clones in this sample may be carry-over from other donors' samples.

CDR3 sequence reads: CASSLALGYSGNTIYF. The CDR3 DNA is TGTGCCAGCAGCTTAGCGCTAGGGTACTCTGGAAACACCATATATTTT. The chain recombines TRBV7-2 with TRBJ1-3; D uncertain. This CDR3 spans 16 amino acids. The V end was cut by 0 bases, the J end by 0 bases, with 9 bases between. Germline CDR1 is SGHTA and CDR2 is FQGNSA. Full variable domain (remainder filled in from reference TRBV7-2 and TRBJ1-3): GAGVSQSPSNKVTEKGKDVELRCDPISGHTALYWYRQSLGQGLEFLIYFQGNSAPDKSGLPSDRFSAERTGGSVSTLTIQRTQQEDSAVYLCASSLALGYSGNTIYFGEGSWLTVV.